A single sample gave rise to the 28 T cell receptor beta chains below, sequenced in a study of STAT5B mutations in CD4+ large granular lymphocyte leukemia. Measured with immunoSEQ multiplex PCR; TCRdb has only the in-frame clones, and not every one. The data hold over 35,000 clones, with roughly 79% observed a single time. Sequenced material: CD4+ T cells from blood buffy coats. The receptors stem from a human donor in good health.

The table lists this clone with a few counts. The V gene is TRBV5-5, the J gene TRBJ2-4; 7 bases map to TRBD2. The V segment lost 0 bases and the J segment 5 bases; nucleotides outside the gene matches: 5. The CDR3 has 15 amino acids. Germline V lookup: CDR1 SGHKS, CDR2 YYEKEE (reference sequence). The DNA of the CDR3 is TGTGCCAGCAGCTTGGCGAGCGGGACCCAAAACATTCAGTACTTC. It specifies CASSLASGTQNIQYF.

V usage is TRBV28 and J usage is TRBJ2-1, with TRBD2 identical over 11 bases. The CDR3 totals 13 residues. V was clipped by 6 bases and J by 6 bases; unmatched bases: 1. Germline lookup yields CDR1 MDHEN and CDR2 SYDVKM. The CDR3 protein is CASRTSGVNEQFF. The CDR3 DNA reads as TGTGCCAGCAGGACTAGCGGGGTCAATGAGCAGTTCTTC.

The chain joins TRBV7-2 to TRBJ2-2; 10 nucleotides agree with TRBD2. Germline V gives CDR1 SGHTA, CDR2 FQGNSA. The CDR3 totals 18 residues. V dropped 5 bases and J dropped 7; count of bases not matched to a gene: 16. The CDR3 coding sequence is TGTGCCAGCAGCCTACCTCGGGCTAGCGGGAGCAATGGCGGGGAGCTGTTTTTT. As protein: CASSLPRASGSNGGELFF.

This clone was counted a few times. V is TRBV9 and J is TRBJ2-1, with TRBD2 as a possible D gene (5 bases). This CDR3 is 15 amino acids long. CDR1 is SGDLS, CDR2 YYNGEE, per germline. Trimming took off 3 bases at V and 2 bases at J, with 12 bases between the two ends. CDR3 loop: CASSATGNTYNEQFF. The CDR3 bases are TGTGCCAGCAGCGCAACCGGGAACACCTACAATGAGCAGTTCTTC. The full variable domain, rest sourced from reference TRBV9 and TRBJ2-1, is DSGVTQTPKHLITATGQRVTLRCSPRSGDLSVYWYQQSLDQGLQFLIQYYNGEERAKGNILERFSAQQFPDLHSELNLSSLELGDSALYFCASSATGNTYNEQFFGPGTRLTVL.

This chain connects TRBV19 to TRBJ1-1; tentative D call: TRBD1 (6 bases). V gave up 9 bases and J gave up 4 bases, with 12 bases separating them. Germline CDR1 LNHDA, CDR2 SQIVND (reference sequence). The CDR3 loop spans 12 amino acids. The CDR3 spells CASHQGSTEAFF. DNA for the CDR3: TGTGCCAGCCACCAGGGGAGCACTGAAGCTTTCTTT.

CDR3 coding DNA: TGTGCCAGCAGCGTTGACAGGGGGGGCGGCTACACCTTC. The encoded protein is CASSVDRGGGYTF. The chain is built from TRBV5-4 and TRBJ1-2; 9 nucleotides line up with TRBD1. V was clipped by 4 bases and J by 8 bases; unmatched bases: 6. The CDR3 covers 13 residues. Germline lookup yields CDR1 SGHNT and CDR2 YYREEE (reference sequence).

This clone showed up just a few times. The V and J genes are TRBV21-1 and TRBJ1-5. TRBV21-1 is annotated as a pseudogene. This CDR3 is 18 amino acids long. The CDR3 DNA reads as TGTGCCAGCAGCAAAGTCGACCTAACCCGGGGAAGCAATCAGCCCCAGCATTTT. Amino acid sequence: CASSKVDLTRGSNQPQHF.

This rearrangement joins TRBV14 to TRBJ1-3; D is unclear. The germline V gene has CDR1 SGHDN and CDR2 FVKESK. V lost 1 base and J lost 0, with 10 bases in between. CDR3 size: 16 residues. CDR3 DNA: TGTGCCAGCAGCCAAGGTCTGGGAAACTCTGGAAACACCATATATTTT. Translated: CASSQGLGNSGNTIYF.

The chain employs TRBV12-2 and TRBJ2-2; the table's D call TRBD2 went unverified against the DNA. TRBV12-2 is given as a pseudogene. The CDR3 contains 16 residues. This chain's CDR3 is CASRPLFEERTGELFF. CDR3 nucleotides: TGTGCAAGTCGCCCCCTCTTCGAGGAGCGCACCGGGGAGCTGTTTTTT.

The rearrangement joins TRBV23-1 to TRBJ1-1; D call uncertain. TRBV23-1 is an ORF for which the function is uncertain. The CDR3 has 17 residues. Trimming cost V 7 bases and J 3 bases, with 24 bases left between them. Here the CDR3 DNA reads TGCGCCAGCAAGGAAACACCCTCAAGTTTAAGCGACACTGAAGCTTTCTTT. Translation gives CASKETPSSLSDTEAFF.

CDR3 DNA sequence: TGTGCCAGCAGCCTTGGGACAGCTAGCACTGAAGCTTTCTTT. Translating it yields CASSLGTASTEAFF. The chain combines TRBV7-9 with TRBJ1-1, with 7 bases matching TRBD1. V was pared by 5 bases and J by 4 bases, with 7 bases of the junction left unmatched. The CDR3 totals 14 residues. CDR1 SEHNR and CDR2 FQNEAQ come from the germline V gene (reference sequence).

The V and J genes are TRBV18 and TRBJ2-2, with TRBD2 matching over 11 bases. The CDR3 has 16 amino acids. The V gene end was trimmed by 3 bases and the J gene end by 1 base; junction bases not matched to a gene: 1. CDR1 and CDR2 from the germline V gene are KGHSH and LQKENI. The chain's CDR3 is CASSPGLAGNTGELFF. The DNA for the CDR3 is TGTGCCAGCTCACCTGGACTAGCGGGGAACACCGGGGAGCTGTTTTTT.

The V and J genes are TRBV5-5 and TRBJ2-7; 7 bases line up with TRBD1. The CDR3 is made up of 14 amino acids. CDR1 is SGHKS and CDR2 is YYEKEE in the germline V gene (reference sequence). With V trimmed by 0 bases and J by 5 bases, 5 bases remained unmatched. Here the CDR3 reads CASSLAGTVDEQYF. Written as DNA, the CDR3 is TGTGCCAGCAGCTTGGCCGGGACAGTCGACGAGCAGTACTTC.

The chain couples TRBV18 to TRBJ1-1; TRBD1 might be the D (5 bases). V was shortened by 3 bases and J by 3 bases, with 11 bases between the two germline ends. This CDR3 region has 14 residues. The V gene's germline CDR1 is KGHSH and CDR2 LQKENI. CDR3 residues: CASSPGLGDTEAFF. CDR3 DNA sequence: TGTGCCAGCTCACCGGGACTCGGGGACACTGAAGCTTTCTTT.

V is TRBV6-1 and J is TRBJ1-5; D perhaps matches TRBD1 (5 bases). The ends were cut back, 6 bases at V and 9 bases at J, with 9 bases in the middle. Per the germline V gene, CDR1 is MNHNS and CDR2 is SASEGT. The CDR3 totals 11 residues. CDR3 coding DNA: TGTGCCAGCAGGACTCAGGGGCCCCAGCATTTT. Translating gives CASRTQGPQHF.

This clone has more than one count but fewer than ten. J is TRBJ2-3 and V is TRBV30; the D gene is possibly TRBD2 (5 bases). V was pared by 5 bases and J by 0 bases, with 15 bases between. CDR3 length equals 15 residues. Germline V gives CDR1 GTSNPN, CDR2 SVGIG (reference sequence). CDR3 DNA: TGTGCCTGGTCTGACTACAGCCTTAGCACAGATACGCAGTATTTT. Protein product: CAWSDYSLSTDTQYF.

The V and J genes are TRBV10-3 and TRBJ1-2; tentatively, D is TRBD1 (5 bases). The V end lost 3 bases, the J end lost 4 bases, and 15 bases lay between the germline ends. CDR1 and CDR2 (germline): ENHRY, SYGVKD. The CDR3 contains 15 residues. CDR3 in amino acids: CAISDRTGRSYGYTF. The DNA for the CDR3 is TGTGCCATCAGTGACCGAACGGGACGGAGCTATGGCTACACCTTC.

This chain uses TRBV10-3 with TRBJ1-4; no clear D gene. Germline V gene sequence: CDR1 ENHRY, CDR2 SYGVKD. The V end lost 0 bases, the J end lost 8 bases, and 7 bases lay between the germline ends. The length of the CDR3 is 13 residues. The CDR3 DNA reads TGTGCCATCAGTGAGTCGGTACGGGAAAAACTGTTTTTT. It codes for CAISESVREKLFF.

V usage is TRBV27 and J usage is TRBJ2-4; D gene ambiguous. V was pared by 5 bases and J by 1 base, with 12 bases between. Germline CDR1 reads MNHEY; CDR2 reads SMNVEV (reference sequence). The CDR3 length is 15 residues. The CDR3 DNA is TGTGCCAGCAGTCCGGAGCAGAGGGCCAAAAACATTCAGTACTTC. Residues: CASSPEQRAKNIQYF.

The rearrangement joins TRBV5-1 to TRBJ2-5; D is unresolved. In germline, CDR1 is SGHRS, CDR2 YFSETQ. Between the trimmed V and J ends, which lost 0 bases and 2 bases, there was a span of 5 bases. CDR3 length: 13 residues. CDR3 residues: CASSLDQQETQYF. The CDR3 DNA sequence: TGCGCCAGCAGCTTGGACCAGCAAGAGACCCAGTACTTC.

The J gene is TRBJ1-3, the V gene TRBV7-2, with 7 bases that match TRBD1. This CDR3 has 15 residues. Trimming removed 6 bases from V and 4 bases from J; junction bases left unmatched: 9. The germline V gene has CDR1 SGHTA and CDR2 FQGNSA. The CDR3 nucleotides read TGTGCCAGCAGGATCGGACAGGCCCTCGGAAACACCATATATTTT. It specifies CASRIGQALGNTIYF.

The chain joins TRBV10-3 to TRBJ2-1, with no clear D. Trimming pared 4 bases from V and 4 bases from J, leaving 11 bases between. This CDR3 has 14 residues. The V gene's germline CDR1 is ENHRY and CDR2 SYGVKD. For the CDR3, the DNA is TGTGCCATCAGTGTCCAGGAAGGTTACAATGAGCAGTTCTTC. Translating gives CAISVQEGYNEQFF.

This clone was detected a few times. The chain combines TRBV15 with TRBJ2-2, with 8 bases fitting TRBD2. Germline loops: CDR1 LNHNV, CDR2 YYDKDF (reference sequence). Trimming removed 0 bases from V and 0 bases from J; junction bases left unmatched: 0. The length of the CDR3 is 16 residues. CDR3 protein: CATSRELAANTGELFF. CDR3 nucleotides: TGTGCCACCAGCAGAGAACTAGCGGCGAACACCGGGGAGCTGTTTTTT.

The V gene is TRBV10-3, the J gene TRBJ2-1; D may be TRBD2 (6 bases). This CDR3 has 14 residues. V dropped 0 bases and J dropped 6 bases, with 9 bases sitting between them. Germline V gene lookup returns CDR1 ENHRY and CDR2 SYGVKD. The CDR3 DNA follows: TGTGCCATCAGTGAGTCGGAGGGACCCAATGAGCAGTTCTTC. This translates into CAISESEGPNEQFF.

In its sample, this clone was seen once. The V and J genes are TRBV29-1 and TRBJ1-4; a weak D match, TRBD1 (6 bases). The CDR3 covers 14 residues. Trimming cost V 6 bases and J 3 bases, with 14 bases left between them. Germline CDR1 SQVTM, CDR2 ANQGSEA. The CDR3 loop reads CSVMKQGPNEKLFF. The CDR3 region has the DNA TGCAGCGTGATGAAACAGGGACCTAATGAAAAACTGTTTTTT. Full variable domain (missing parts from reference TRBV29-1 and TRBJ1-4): SAVISQKPSRDICQRGTSLTIQCQVDSQVTMMFWYRQQPGQSLTLIATANQGSEATYESGFVIDKFPISRPNLTFSTLTVSNMSPEDSSIYLCSVMKQGPNEKLFFGSGTQLSVL.

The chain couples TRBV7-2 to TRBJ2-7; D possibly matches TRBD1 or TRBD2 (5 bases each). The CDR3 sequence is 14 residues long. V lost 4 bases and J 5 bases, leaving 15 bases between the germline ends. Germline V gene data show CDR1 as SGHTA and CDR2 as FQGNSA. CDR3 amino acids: CASSSPGTRDEQYF. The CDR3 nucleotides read TGTGCCAGCAGCTCGCCCGGGACCCGGGACGAGCAGTACTTC. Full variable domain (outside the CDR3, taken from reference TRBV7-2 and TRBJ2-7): GAGVSQSPSNKVTEKGKDVELRCDPISGHTALYWYRQSLGQGLEFLIYFQGNSAPDKSGLPSDRFSAERTGGSVSTLTIQRTQQEDSAVYLCASSSPGTRDEQYFGPGTRLTVT.

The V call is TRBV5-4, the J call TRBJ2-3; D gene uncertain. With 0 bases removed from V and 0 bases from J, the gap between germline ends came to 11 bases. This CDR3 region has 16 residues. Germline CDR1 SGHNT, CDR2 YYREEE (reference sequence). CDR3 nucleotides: TGTGCCAGCAGCTTGGCTGTCGGTGCTAGCACAGATACGCAGTATTTT. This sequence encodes CASSLAVGASTDTQYF. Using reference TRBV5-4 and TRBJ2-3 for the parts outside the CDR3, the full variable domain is ETGVTQSPTHLIKTRGQQVTLRCSSQSGHNTVSWYQQALGQGPQFIFQYYREEENGRGNFPPRFSGLQFPNYSSELNVNALELDDSALYLCASSLAVGASTDTQYFGPGTRLTVL.

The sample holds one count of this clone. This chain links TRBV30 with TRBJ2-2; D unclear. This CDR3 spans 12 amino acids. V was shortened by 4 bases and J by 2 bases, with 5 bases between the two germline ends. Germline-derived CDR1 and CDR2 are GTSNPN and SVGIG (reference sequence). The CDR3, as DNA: TGTGCCTGGAATGTTAACACCGGGGAGCTGTTTTTT. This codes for CAWNVNTGELFF.